This T cell receptor (beta chain) came from a study of radiotherapy plus CTLA-4 blockade in lung cancer. Whole-study context: Objective responses emerged in 15% to 20% of patients, and roughly 30% attained disease control. Study-wide points: According to reports, early shifts in blood T cell clones, alongside interferon-beta, forecast response most accurately. In blood, after radiotherapy plus ipilimumab, tumor-derived TCR clones expanded.

Clones were read by immunoSEQ multiplex PCR, and TCRdb kept only the in-frame ones, dropping some. This sample has about 60,000 clones, with approximately 79% found just once. For this clone: The antigen remains unidentified.

Chemo-refractory metastatic non-small-cell lung cancer patients underwent focal radiation alongside CTLA-4 blockade with ipilimumab. V shed 1 base and J shed 7 bases, with 14 bases lying between them. This CDR3 is 14 amino acids long. The germline V gene encodes CDR1 LGHNA and CDR2 YSLEER. V usage is TRBV4-3 and J usage is TRBJ2-7; D is undetermined. The sequencing here drew on peripheral blood, taken from a patient treated with radiotherapy plus ipilimumab. The sequence was obtained from a human donor with non-small cell lung cancer who had a complete response to radiotherapy plus ipilimumab. CDR3 in amino acids: CASSQVTSRREQYF. DNA for the CDR3: TGCGCCAGCAGCCAAGTGACTTCACGGCGAGAGCAGTACTTC.